The 3 T cell receptor beta chains reported below all come from one sample, sequenced in a study of human T cells and chemical hapten exposure. Time point noted: patch test 3, about 24 weeks after DPC sensitization. Treatment noted: therapeutic diphenylcyclopropenone sensitization with weekly scalp DPC. Each CDR3 protein gets one entry after TCRdb re-called the RACE reads with MiXCR. The sample contains some 110,000 distinct CDR3 sequences, about 11% of which appear only once. Sequencing was performed on whole blood, taken in connection with sensitization to the hapten diphenylcyclopropenone (DPC). Receptor source: a woman aged 50 to 60 with alopecia areata. Some clones in this sample may be carry-over from other donors' samples.

This clonotype showed up many times. V usage is TRBV20-1 and J usage is TRBJ2-7, with 7 positions matching TRBD2. The germline V gene encodes CDR1 DFQATT and CDR2 SNEGSKA (reference sequence). V dropped 3 bases and J dropped 0; count of bases not matched to a gene: 5. The CDR3 is made up of 14 amino acids. Here the CDR3 reads CSASTRESSYEQYF. The CDR3 DNA reads as TGCAGTGCTAGTACGCGGGAGAGCTCCTACGAGCAGTACTTC.

This clonotype has just a few counts. The chain joins TRBV12-3 or TRBV12-4 to TRBJ1-2; unclear D gene. The CDR3 spans 13 residues. V shed 7 bases and J shed 4 bases, with 13 bases lying between them. CDR3 DNA: TGTGCCAGCACCCCCGGACGGAGCTATGGCTACACCTTC. It is translated as CASTPGRSYGYTF.

The CDR3 reads CASSYVGGRGTEAFF. In DNA, the CDR3 is TGTGCCAGCAGTTACGTTGGCGGAAGGGGCACTGAAGCTTTCTTT. The J gene is TRBJ1-1, the V gene TRBV6-2 or TRBV6-3; the D gene is possibly TRBD1 (5 bases). V dropped 2 bases and J dropped 4 bases, with 14 bases sitting between them. The CDR3 sequence is 15 residues long. CDR1 is MNHEY, CDR2 SVGEGT, per germline.